Listed here are 7 T cell receptor beta chains from one sample, sequenced in a study of control samples from healthy donors and cancer patients. TCRdb's table, derived via immunoSEQ multiplex PCR, lists solely in-frame clones and lacks some. The sample yields more than 100,000 clones, around nine tenths seen once. The specimen sequenced was PBMCs. The receptors originated from a man aged 50 or older with head and neck cancer.

This chain connects TRBV4-1 to TRBJ2-1, with TRBD1 identical over 7 bases. Germline V gene data show CDR1 as MGHRA and CDR2 as YSYEKL. This CDR3 comprises 18 residues. Trimming at V came to 0 bases and at J to 0 bases, leaving 8 bases not matched to a gene. The CDR3 spells CASSQEGKGDSSYNEQFF. CDR3 nucleotide sequence: TGCGCCAGCAGCCAAGAAGGTAAAGGGGACAGCTCCTACAATGAGCAGTTCTTC.

CDR3 residues: CASSFGQASGANVLTF. DNA of the CDR3: TGTGCCAGCAGCTTTGGGCAGGCCTCTGGGGCCAACGTCCTGACTTTC. The V gene is TRBV11-1, the J gene TRBJ2-6, with D unclear. The germline V gene has CDR1 SGHAT and CDR2 FQDESV (reference sequence). The ends were cut back, 3 bases at V and 0 bases at J, with 9 bases in the middle. This CDR3 spans 16 amino acids.

The J gene is TRBJ1-4, the V gene TRBV3-1 (or the pseudogene TRBV3-2), with 8 bases that match TRBD1. Germline values: CDR1 LGHDT, CDR2 YNNKEL (reference sequence). V lost 4 bases, J lost 6 bases, and 4 bases stayed unmatched. The CDR3 extends over 14 amino acids. The CDR3, as DNA: TGTGCCAGCAGCCCCAGGACAGGGTATGAAAAACTGTTTTTT. It specifies CASSPRTGYEKLFF.

This clone appeared once. The same CDR3 also results from other DNA sequences found in this sample. The V gene is TRBV5-1, the J gene TRBJ2-3; 7 nucleotides align to TRBD1. Germline CDR1 reads SGHRS; CDR2 reads YFSETQ. V shed 0 bases and J 1 base; nucleotides not matched to a gene: 5. The CDR3 is made up of 16 amino acids. The CDR3 nucleotides are TGCGCCAGCAGCTTGGGGGGACAGCCAGGCACAGATACGCAGTATTTT. It encodes CASSLGGQPGTDTQYF.

The chain links TRBV5-1 to TRBJ1-1, with 8 bases identical to TRBD1. The J segment lost 4 bases and the V segment lost 4 bases, leaving 18 bases of the junction unmatched. Germline assignment: CDR1 SGHRS and CDR2 YFSETQ. This CDR3 region has 18 residues. In nucleotides, the CDR3 is TGCGCCAGCAGCATCCAACCTCCCCTACAGGGGGTTACCACTGAAGCTTTCTTT. Encoded protein: CASSIQPPLQGVTTEAFF.

The V gene is TRBV19, the J gene TRBJ1-6; 9 bases fit TRBD1. The CDR3 extends over 18 amino acids. CDR1 is LNHDA and CDR2 is SQIVND in the germline V gene (reference sequence). V trimming: 3 bases; J trimming: 4 bases; junction bases outside the gene matches: 10. This CDR3 is CASSMSTGGPKYNSPLHF. CDR3 in DNA: TGTGCCAGTAGTATGTCGACAGGGGGGCCAAAATATAATTCACCCCTCCACTTT.

This clone was observed a handful of times. J is TRBJ2-1 and V is TRBV15; 10 positions agree with TRBD1. Losses at the gene ends were 0 bases for V and 0 bases for J; bases not matched to a gene: 8. CDR3 length equals 19 residues. Germline lookup yields CDR1 LNHNV and CDR2 YYDKDF (reference sequence). The chain's CDR3 is CATSRDGGQGGSSYNEQFF. CDR3 in DNA: TGTGCCACCAGCAGAGATGGAGGACAGGGGGGGAGCTCCTACAATGAGCAGTTCTTC.